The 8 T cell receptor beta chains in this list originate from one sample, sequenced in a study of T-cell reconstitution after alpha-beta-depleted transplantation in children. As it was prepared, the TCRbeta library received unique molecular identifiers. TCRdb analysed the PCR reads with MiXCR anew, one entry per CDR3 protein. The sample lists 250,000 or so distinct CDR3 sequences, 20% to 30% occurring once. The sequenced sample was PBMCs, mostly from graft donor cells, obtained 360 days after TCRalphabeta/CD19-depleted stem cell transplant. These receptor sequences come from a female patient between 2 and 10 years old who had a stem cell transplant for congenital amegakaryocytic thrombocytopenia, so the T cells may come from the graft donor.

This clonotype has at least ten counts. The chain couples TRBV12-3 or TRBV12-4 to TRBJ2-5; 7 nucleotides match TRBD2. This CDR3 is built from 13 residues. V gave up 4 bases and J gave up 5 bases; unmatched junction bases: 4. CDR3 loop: CASSYRGGETQYF. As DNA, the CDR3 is TGTGCCAGCAGTTACCGGGGAGGGGAGACCCAGTACTTC.

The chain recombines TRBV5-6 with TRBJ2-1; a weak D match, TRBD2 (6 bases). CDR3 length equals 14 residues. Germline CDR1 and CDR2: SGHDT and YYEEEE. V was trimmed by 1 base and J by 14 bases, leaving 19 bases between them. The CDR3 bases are TGTGCCAGCAGCTTGTTAAGCGGGTCCCCCGAGGAGTTCTTC. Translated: CASSLLSGSPEEFF.

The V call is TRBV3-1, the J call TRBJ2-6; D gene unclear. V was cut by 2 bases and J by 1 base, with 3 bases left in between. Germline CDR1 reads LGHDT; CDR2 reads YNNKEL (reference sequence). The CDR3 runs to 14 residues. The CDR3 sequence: CASSQTSGANVLTF. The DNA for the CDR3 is TGTGCCAGCAGCCAAACATCTGGGGCCAACGTCCTGACTTTC.

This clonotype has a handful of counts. Written as DNA, the CDR3 is TGCAGTGCTAGAGATGAGGCAGGTCTAAGCTCCTACAATGAGCAGTTCTTC. It is translated as CSARDEAGLSSYNEQFF. The chain has TRBV20-1 and TRBJ2-1; D unresolved. CDR3 length: 17 residues. Germline CDR1 reads DFQATT; CDR2 reads SNEGSKA (reference sequence). V lost 0 bases to trimming and J lost 0 bases, with 15 bases between them.

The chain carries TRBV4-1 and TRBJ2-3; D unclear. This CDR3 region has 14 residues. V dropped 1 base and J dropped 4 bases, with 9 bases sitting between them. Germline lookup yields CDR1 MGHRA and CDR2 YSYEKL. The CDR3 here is CASSQGANPDTQYF. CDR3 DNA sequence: TGCGCCAGCAGCCAAGGCGCGAATCCAGATACGCAGTATTTT.

This CDR3 reads CASSSGTVALEQYF. The CDR3 DNA reads as TGCGCCAGCAGCTCCGGGACAGTGGCACTCGAGCAGTACTTC. This chain joins TRBV5-1 and TRBJ2-7; 7 nucleotides line up with TRBD1. There are 14 residues in the CDR3. V lost 3 bases to trimming and J lost 6 bases; unmatched junction nucleotides: 9. The germline V gene has CDR1 SGHRS and CDR2 YFSETQ.

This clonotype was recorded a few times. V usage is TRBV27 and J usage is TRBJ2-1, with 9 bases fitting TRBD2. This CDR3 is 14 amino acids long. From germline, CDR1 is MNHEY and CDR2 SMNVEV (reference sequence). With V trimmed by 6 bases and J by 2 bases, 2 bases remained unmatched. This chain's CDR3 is CASSRLAAYNEQFF. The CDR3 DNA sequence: TGTGCCAGCAGCCGACTAGCGGCCTACAATGAGCAGTTCTTC.

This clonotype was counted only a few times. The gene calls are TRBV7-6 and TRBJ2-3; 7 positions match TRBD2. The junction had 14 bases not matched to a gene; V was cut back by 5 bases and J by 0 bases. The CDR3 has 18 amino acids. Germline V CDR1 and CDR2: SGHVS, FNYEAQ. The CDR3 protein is CASSPDGGGRSSTDTQYF. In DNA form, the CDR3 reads TGTGCCAGCAGCCCCGATGGCGGGGGTCGATCTAGCACAGATACGCAGTATTTT.